A selection of T cell receptor beta chains follows, all from one sample in a study of identical twins. TCRdb re-called the 5' RACE reads through MiXCR, storing one row per CDR3 protein. Altogether 550,000 to 700,000 distinct CDR3 sequences are present, around 20% being singletons, with the ten largest covering over 4%. This same sample was also taken into another study, of T cells expressing NK-cell markers.

The sample consisted of PBMCs. These receptors came from a young woman in good health. Both conserved end residues are part of each CDR3. The order of the fields is V gene, clone size, J gene, D gene, CDR3 protein, CDR3 DNA. D genes are given only for firm matches. Some rows mark clone size as missing; the rest say once, few, many or name a class of expanded clone.

TRBV4-2	few	TRBJ1-2	TRBD1	CASSQGTGGFGYTF	TGTGCCAGCAGCCAAGGGACAGGGGGGTTTGGCTACACCTTC
TRBV18	NA	TRBJ2-3	NA	CASSPPSRPDTQYF	TGTGCCAGCTCACCACCGTCCAGGCCAGATACGCAGTATTTT
TRBV16	NA	TRBJ1-5	NA	CASSQSAGNQPQHF	TGTGCCAGCAGCCAATCGGCGGGGAATCAGCCCCAGCATTTT
TRBV5-1	NA	TRBJ2-7	NA	CASRWAGTYEQYF	TGCGCCAGCAGGTGGGCAGGTACCTACGAGCAGTACTTC
TRBV20-1	many	TRBJ2-5	TRBD2	CSASGLAGSQETQYF	TGCAGTGCTTCTGGACTAGCGGGGTCCCAAGAGACCCAGTACTTC
TRBV9	NA	TRBJ2-6	TRBD1	CAGSVTRDRGSGANVLTF	TGTGCCGGCAGCGTAACTAGGGACAGGGGCAGTGGGGCCAACGTCCTGACTTTC
TRBV29-1	many	TRBJ1-2	NA	CSVVTGSNGYTF	TGCAGCGTTGTGACAGGCTCCAATGGCTACACCTTC
TRBV5-5	few	TRBJ2-7	TRBD1	CASSYRDSETYEQYF	TGTGCCAGCAGCTACCGGGACAGCGAAACCTACGAGCAGTACTTC
TRBV27	NA	TRBJ2-7	NA	CASSLTGRSYEQYF	TGTGCCAGCAGTTTGACAGGGAGGTCCTACGAGCAGTACTTC
TRBV20-1	few	TRBJ2-7	TRBD2	CSAGSGTSGGYEQYF	TGCAGTGCTGGATCCGGGACTAGCGGAGGATACGAGCAGTACTTC
TRBV9	NA	TRBJ2-1	TRBD2	CASSVVRTSSYNEQFF	TGTGCCAGCAGCGTAGTAAGGACTAGCTCCTACAATGAGCAGTTCTTC
TRBV4-2	few	TRBJ2-1	TRBD2	CASSLTSGGAKEQFF	TGTGCCAGCAGCCTGACTAGCGGGGGGGCCAAAGAGCAGTTCTTC
TRBV7-2	few	TRBJ2-7	NA	CASSLGPSAYEQYF	TGTGCCAGCAGCTTAGGGCCTAGCGCGTACGAGCAGTACTTC
TRBV5-1	many	TRBJ2-7	NA	CASSLWGLAREQYF	TGCGCCAGCAGCTTGTGGGGGCTAGCCCGGGAGCAGTACTTC
TRBV12-3/TRBV12-4	few	TRBJ1-3	NA	CASRRTQSGNTIYF	TGTGCCAGCAGACGGACACAGTCTGGAAACACCATATATTTT
TRBV10-3	NA	TRBJ1-1	TRBD1	CAIEQGENTEAFF	TGTGCCATCGAGCAGGGGGAGAACACTGAAGCTTTCTTT
TRBV7-9	few	TRBJ1-1	NA	CASSPRGRTEAFF	TGTGCCAGCAGCCCCAGGGGACGGACTGAAGCTTTCTTT
TRBV5-1	NA	TRBJ2-7	NA	CASSPGARAIYEQYF	TGCGCCAGCAGCCCGGGGGCTAGAGCCATCTACGAGCAGTACTTC
TRBV29-1	NA	TRBJ2-1	TRBD1	CSGTKDRGHRNEQFF	TGCAGCGGGACAAAGGACAGGGGGCACAGGAATGAGCAGTTCTTC
TRBV30	many	TRBJ2-1	NA	CAWGNFRDEQFF	TGTGCCTGGGGAAATTTCCGGGACGAGCAGTTCTTC
TRBV4-2	NA	TRBJ2-7	NA	CASSSSFSSSYEQYF	TGTGCCAGCAGTTCTTCCTTTTCGAGCTCCTACGAGCAGTACTTC
TRBV12-3/TRBV12-4	NA	TRBJ2-3	NA	CASSQRTEVLYF	TGTGCCAGCAGCCAGAGGACAGAGGTCCTGTATTTT
TRBV7-8	few	TRBJ2-2	NA	CASGREIAATGELFF	TGTGCCAGCGGTCGAGAGATAGCAGCAACCGGGGAGCTGTTTTTT
TRBV12-3/TRBV12-4	few	TRBJ2-1	TRBD2	CASSLGTREGDEQFF	TGTGCCAGCAGTTTAGGCACCCGGGAGGGAGATGAGCAGTTCTTC
TRBV6-6	few	TRBJ2-1	NA	CASSYSTWNEQFF	TGTGCCAGCAGTTACTCGACCTGGAATGAGCAGTTCTTC
TRBV20-1	few	TRBJ2-5	TRBD2	CSATGTSGAPQETQYF	TGCAGTGCCACCGGGACTAGCGGGGCCCCCCAAGAGACCCAGTACTTC
TRBV11-1	NA	TRBJ2-7	TRBD2	CASSLAPGALPIRAGDKFYEQYF	TGTGCCAGCAGCTTAGCGCCCGGGGCCCTACCCATTCGAGCGGGAGATAAGTTCTACGAGCAGTACTTC
TRBV5-1	NA	TRBJ2-7	NA	CASSLGAVEDEQYF	TGCGCCAGCAGCCTGGGGGCGGTGGAGGACGAGCAGTACTTC
TRBV12-3/TRBV12-4	NA	TRBJ1-6	NA	CASQGNNSPLHF	TGTGCCAGCCAGGGTAATAATTCACCCCTCCACTTT
TRBV6-5	NA	TRBJ2-1	TRBD2	CASSYSTTASGRGQFF	TGTGCCAGCAGTTACTCCACGACAGCGAGTGGGAGGGGGCAGTTCTTC
TRBV20-1	few	TRBJ2-5	NA	CSARIGRETQYF	TGCAGTGCTAGAATAGGGAGAGAGACCCAGTACTTC
TRBV24-1	many	TRBJ2-3	TRBD1	CATSGGQGRADTQYF	TGTGCCACCAGTGGTGGACAGGGGAGAGCGGATACGCAGTATTTT
TRBV12-3/TRBV12-4	few	TRBJ2-2	NA	CASDTGDYTGELFF	TGTGCCAGTGACACAGGGGACTACACCGGGGAGCTGTTTTTT
TRBV5-6	NA	TRBJ2-5	NA	CASSLEGRRIAQETQYF	TGTGCCAGCAGCTTGGAGGGGAGGCGGATAGCTCAAGAGACCCAGTACTTC
TRBV7-2	NA	TRBJ2-5	NA	CASSLAFAGGSQETQYF	TGTGCCAGCAGCTTAGCTTTCGCGGGCGGATCCCAAGAGACCCAGTACTTC
TRBV12-3/TRBV12-4	few	TRBJ1-5	NA	CASSHESVGSGQPQHF	TGTGCCAGCAGCCACGAGTCGGTGGGGTCAGGGCAGCCCCAGCATTTT
TRBV27	few	TRBJ2-2	TRBD2	CASSWTATGGTGELFF	TGTGCCAGCAGCTGGACGGCTACGGGGGGTACCGGGGAGCTGTTTTTT
TRBV5-6	NA	TRBJ1-2	NA	CASSTSSFYGYTF	TGTGCCAGCAGCACCTCCTCCTTCTATGGCTACACCTTC
TRBV20-1	many	TRBJ2-7	TRBD1	CSARGETGVSYEQYF	TGCAGTGCTAGAGGCGAGACAGGGGTCTCCTACGAGCAGTACTTC
TRBV29-1	many	TRBJ1-1	NA	CSVAQTGSRNTEAFF	TGCAGCGTTGCCCAAACAGGGTCCAGGAACACTGAAGCTTTCTTT
TRBV29-1	medium-sized	TRBJ2-5	NA	CSVRQVGETQYF	TGCAGCGTTCGGCAGGTTGGCGAGACCCAGTACTTC
TRBV20-1	many	TRBJ2-7	NA	CSASPARSSYEQYF	TGCAGTGCTAGCCCCGCGAGGAGCTCCTACGAGCAGTACTTC
TRBV20-1	NA	TRBJ2-7	NA	CSAGQAAYEQYF	TGCAGTGCTGGGCAGGCCGCCTACGAGCAGTACTTC
TRBV7-9	NA	TRBJ1-2	NA	CASSTNQGGGYTF	TGTGCCAGCAGCACGAACCAGGGAGGCGGCTACACCTTC
TRBV19	NA	TRBJ2-1	NA	CASSIVGLPGHNEQFF	TGTGCCAGTAGTATAGTTGGATTACCTGGACACAATGAGCAGTTCTTC
TRBV5-1	NA	TRBJ1-2	TRBD1	CASSLESQGAFYGYTF	TGCGCCAGCAGCTTGGAATCACAGGGGGCATTCTATGGCTACACCTTC
TRBV5-1	NA	TRBJ2-7	NA	CASSLQLMRGGEQYF	TGCGCCAGCAGCCTTCAGCTGATGAGGGGTGGCGAGCAGTACTTC
TRBV20-1	NA	TRBJ2-7	TRBD2	CSARDGWGGYEQYF	TGCAGTGCTAGAGATGGTTGGGGGGGCTACGAGCAGTACTTC
TRBV20-1	many	TRBJ2-1	NA	CSAVQGNEQFF	TGCAGTGCTGTACAGGGTAATGAGCAGTTCTTC
TRBV12-3/TRBV12-4	NA	TRBJ2-7	TRBD1	CASREDRGPYEQYF	TGTGCCAGCAGGGAGGACAGGGGACCCTACGAGCAGTACTTC
TRBV18	once	TRBJ2-3	NA	CASSLRPADTQYF	TGTGCCAGCTCACTCCGACCGGCAGATACGCAGTATTTT
TRBV3-1	NA	TRBJ2-2	TRBD2	CASSHPAGATGELFF	TGTGCCAGCAGCCACCCAGCGGGGGCCACCGGGGAGCTGTTTTTT
TRBV14	once	TRBJ2-5	NA	CASSQPYQETQYF	TGTGCCAGCAGCCAGCCATACCAAGAGACCCAGTACTTC
TRBV2	NA	TRBJ2-6	NA	CASGGRRANVLTF	TGTGCCAGCGGGGGACGCCGGGCCAACGTCCTGACTTTC